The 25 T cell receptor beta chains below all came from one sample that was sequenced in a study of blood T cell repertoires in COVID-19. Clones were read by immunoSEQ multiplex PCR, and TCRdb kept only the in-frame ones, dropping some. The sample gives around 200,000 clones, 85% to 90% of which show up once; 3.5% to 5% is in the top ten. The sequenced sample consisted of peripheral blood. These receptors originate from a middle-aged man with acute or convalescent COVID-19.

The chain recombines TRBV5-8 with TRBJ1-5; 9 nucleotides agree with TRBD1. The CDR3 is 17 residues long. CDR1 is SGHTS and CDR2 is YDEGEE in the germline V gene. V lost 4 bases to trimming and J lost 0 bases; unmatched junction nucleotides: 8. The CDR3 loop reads CASSPTGTGLSNQPQHF. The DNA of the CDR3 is TGTGCCAGCAGCCCCACCGGGACAGGGCTTAGCAATCAGCCCCAGCATTTT.

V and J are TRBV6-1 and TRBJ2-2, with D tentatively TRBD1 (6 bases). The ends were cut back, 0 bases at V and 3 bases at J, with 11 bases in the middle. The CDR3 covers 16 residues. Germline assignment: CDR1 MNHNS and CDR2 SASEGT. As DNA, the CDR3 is TGTGCCAGCAGTGAAGCACTTGCAGGGGACACCGGGGAGCTGTTTTTT. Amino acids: CASSEALAGDTGELFF.

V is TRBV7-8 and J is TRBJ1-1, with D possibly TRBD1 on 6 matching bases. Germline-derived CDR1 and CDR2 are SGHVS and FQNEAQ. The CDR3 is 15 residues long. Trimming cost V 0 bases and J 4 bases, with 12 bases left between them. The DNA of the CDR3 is TGTGCCAGCAGCTTAGCCGGGGGGCGGGGCACTGAAGCTTTCTTT. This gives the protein CASSLAGGRGTEAFF.

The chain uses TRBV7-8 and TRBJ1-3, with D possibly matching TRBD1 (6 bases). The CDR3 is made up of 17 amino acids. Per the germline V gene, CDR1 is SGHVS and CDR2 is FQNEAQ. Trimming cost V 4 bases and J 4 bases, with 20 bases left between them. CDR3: CASSSLSGHRIGNTIYF. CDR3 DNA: TGTGCCAGCAGCTCACTATCGGGACACCGAATAGGAAACACCATATATTTT.

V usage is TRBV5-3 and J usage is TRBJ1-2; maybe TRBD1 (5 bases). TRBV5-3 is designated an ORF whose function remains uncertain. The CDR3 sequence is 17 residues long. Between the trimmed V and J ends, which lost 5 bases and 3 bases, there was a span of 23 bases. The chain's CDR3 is CARRQVLCRGRDYGYTF. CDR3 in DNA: TGTGCCAGAAGACAGGTCCTTTGTCGTGGGCGCGACTATGGCTACACCTTC.

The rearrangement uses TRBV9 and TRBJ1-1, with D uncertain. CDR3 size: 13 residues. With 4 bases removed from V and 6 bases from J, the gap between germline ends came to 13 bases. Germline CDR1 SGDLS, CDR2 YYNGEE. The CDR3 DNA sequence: TGTGCCAGCAGCCCCCGCGGAGGAGCTGAAGCTTTCTTT. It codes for CASSPRGGAEAFF.

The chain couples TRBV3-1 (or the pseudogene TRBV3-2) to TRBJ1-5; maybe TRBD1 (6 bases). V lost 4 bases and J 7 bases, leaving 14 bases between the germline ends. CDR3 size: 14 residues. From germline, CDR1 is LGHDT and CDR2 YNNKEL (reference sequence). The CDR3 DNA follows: TGTGCCAGCAGCCCTAAGTACAGGGACCAGCCCCAGCATTTT. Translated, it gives CASSPKYRDQPQHF.

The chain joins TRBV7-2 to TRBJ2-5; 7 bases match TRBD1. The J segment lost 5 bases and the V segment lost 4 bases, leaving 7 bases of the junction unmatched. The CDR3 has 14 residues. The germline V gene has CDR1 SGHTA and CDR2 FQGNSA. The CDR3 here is CASSWDSSGETQYF. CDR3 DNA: TGTGCCAGCAGCTGGGACAGCTCGGGGGAGACCCAGTACTTC.

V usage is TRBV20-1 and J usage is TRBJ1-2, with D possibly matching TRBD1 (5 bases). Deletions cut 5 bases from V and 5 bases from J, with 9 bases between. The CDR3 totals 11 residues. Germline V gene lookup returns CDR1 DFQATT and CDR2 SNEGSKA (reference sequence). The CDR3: CSAAQGYGYTF. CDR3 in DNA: TGCAGTGCTGCTCAGGGATATGGCTACACCTTC.

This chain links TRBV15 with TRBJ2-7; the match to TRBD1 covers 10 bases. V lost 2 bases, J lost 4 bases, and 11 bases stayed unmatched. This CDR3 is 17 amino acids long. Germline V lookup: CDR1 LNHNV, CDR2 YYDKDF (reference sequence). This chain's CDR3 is CATSRSALWDRGYEQYF. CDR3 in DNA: TGTGCCACCAGCAGAAGCGCACTCTGGGACAGGGGTTACGAGCAGTACTTC. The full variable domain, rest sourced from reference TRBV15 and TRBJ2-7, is DAMVIQNPRYQVTQFGKPVTLSCSQTLNHNVMYWYQQKSSQAPKLLFHYYDKDFNNEADTPDNFQSRRPNTSFCFLDIRSPGLGDTAMYLCATSRSALWDRGYEQYFGPGTRLTVT.

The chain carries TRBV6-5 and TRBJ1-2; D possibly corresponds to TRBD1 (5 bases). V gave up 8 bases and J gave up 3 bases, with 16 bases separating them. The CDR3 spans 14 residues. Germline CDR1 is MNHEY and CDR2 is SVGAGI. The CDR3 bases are TGTGCCAGCCTCCCGGGAGCCAGGGACTATGGCTACACCTTC. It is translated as CASLPGARDYGYTF.

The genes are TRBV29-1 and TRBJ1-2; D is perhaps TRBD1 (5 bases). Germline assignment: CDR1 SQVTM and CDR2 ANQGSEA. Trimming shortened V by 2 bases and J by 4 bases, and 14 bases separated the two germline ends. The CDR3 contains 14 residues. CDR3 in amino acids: CSVEWGGPGYGYTF. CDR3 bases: TGCAGCGTTGAATGGGGCGGACCGGGCTATGGCTACACCTTC.

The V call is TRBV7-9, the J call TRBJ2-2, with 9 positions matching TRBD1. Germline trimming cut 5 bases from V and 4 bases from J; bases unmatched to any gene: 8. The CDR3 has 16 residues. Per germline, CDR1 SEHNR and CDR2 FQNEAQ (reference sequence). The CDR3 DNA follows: TGTGCCAGCAGCCCATGGGACAGGGCGGCCACCGGGGAGCTGTTTTTT. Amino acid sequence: CASSPWDRAATGELFF.

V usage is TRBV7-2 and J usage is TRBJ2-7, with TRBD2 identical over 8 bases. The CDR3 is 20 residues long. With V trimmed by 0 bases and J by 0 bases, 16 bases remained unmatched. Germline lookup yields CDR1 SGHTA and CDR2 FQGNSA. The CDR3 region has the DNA TGTGCCAGCAGCTTAGCTTTTAGCGTAGTAGCGGGGAGGAGCTCCTACGAGCAGTACTTC. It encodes CASSLAFSVVAGRSSYEQYF. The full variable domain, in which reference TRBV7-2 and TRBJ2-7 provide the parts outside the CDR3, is GAGVSQSPSNKVTEKGKDVELRCDPISGHTALYWYRQSLGQGLEFLIYFQGNSAPDKSGLPSDRFSAERTGGSVSTLTIQRTQQEDSAVYLCASSLAFSVVAGRSSYEQYFGPGTRLTVT.

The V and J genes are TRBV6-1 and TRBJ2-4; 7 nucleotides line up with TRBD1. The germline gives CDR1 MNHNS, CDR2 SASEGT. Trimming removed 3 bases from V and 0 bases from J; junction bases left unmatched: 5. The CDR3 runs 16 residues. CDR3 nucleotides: TGTGCCAGCAGTGATCCGGGACAGACAGCCAAAAACATTCAGTACTTC. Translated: CASSDPGQTAKNIQYF.

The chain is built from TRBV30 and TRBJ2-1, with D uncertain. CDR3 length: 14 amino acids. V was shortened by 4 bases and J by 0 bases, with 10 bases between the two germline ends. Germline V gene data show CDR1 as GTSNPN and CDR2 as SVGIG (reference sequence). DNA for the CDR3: TGTGCCTGGACGAAAGCGATCTCCTACAATGAGCAGTTCTTC. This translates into CAWTKAISYNEQFF.

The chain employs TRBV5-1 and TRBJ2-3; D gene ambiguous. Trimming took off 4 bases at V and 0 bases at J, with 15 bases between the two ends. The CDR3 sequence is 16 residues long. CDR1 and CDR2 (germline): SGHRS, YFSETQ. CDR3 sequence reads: CASSDLTGASTDTQYF. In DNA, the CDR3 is TGCGCCAGCAGCGACCTGACTGGAGCCAGCACAGATACGCAGTATTTT.

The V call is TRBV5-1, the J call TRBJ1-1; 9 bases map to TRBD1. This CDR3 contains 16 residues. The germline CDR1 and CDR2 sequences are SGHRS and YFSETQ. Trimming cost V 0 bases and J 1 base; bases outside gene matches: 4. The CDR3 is CASSLGQGGRNTEAFF. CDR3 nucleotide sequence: TGCGCCAGCAGCTTGGGACAGGGGGGAAGGAACACTGAAGCTTTCTTT. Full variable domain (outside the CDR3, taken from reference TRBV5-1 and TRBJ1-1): KAGVTQTPRYLIKTRGQQVTLSCSPISGHRSVSWYQQTPGQGLQFLFEYFSETQRNKGNFPGRFSGRQFSNSRSEMNVSTLELGDSALYLCASSLGQGGRNTEAFFGQGTRLTVV.

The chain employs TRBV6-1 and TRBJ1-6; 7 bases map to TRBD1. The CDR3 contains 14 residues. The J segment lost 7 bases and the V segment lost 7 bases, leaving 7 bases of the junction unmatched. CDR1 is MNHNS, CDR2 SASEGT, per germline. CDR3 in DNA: TGTGCCAGCAATAAACAGGGGAGGAATTCACCCCTCCACTTT. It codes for CASNKQGRNSPLHF.

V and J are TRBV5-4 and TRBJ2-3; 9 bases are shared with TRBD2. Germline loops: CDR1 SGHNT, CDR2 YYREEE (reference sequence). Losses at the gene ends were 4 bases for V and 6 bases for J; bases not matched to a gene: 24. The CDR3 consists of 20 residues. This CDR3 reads CASSEVPTLAGGRGRDTQYF. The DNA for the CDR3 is TGTGCCAGCAGCGAAGTCCCTACACTAGCGGGCGGCCGGGGTAGGGATACGCAGTATTTT.

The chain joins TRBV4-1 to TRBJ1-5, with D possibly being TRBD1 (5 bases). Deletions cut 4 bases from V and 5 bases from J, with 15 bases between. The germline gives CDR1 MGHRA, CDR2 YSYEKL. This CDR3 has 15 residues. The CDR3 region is CASSLSGQSDQPQHF. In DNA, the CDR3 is TGCGCCAGCAGCCTGTCAGGGCAATCGGATCAGCCCCAGCATTTT.

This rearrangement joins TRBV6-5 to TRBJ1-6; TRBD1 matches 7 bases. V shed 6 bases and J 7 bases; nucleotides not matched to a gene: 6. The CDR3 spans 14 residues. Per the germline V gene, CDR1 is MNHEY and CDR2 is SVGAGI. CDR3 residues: CASRPGTANSPLHF. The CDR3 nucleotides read TGTGCCAGCAGGCCCGGGACAGCAAATTCACCCCTCCACTTT.

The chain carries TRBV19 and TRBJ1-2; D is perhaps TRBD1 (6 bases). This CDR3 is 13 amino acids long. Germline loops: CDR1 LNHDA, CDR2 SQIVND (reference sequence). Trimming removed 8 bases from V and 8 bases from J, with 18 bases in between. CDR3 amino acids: CASRSGGRGGYTF. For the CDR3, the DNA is TGTGCCAGTCGGTCGGGGGGGCGAGGCGGCTACACCTTC.

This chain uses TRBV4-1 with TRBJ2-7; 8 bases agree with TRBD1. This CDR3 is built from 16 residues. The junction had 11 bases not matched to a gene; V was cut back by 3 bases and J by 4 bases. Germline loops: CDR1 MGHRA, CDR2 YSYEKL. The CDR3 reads CASSHYPGQGAYEQYF. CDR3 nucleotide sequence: TGCGCCAGCAGCCATTATCCTGGGCAGGGGGCTTACGAGCAGTACTTC.

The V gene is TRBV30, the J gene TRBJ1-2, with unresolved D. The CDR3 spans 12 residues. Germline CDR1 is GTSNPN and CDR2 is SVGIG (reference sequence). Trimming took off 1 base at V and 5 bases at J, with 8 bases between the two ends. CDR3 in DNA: TGTGCCTGGAGTGGAAGAGGATATGGCTACACCTTC. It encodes CAWSGRGYGYTF.